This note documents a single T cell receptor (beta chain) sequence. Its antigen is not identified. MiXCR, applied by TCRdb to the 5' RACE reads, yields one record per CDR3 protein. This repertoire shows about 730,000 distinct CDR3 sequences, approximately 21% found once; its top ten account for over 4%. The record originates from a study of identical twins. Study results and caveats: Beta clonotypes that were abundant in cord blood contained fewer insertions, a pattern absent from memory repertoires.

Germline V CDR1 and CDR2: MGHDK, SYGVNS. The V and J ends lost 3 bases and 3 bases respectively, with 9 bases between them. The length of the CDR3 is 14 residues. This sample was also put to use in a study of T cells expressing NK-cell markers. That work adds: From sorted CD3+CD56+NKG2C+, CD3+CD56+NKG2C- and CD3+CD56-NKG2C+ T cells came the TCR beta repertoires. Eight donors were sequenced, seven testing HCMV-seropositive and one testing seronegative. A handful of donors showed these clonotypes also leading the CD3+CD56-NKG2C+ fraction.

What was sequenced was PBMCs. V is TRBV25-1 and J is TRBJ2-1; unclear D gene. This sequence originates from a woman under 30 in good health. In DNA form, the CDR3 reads TGTGCCAGCAGTGAGGCCCAGCACTACAATGAGCAGTTCTTC. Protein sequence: CASSEAQHYNEQFF.